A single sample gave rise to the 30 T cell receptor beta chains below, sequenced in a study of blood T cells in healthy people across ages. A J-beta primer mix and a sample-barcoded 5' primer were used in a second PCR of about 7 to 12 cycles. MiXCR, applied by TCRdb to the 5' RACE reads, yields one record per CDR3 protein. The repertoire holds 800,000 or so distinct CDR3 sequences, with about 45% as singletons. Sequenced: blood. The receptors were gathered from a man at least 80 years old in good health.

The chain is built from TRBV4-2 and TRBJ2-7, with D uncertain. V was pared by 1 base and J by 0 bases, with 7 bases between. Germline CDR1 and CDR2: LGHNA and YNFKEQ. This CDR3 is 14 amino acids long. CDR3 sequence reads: CASSQGSVSYEQYF. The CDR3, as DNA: TGTGCCAGCAGCCAAGGATCAGTCTCCTACGAGCAGTACTTC.

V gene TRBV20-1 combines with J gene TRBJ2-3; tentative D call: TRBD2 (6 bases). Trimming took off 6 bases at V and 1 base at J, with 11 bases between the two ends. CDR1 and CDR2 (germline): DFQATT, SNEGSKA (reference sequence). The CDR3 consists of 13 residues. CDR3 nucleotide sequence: TGCAGTGCCGGTCCGGGGGGCACAGATACGCAGTATTTT. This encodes CSAGPGGTDTQYF.

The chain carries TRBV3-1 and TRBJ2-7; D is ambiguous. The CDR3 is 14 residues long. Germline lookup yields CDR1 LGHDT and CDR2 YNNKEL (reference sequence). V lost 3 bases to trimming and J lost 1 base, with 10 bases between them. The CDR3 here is CASSHWTESYEQYF. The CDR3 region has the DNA TGTGCCAGCAGCCACTGGACCGAGTCCTACGAGCAGTACTTC.

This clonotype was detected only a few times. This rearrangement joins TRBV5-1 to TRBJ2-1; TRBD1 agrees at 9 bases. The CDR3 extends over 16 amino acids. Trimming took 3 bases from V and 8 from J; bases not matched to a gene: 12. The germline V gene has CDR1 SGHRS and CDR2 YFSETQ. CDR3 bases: TGCGCCAGCAGCTCCGGGACAGGGTCTTTACGCGATGAGCAGTTCTTC. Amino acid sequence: CASSSGTGSLRDEQFF.

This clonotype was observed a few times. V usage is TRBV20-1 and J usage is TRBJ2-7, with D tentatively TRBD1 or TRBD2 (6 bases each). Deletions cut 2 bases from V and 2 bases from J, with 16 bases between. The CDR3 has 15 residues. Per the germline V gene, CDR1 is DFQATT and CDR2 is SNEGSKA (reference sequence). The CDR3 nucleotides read TGCAGTGCTAGACCTGAGTTAGGGGGGCCCTACGAGCAGTACTTC. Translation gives CSARPELGGPYEQYF.

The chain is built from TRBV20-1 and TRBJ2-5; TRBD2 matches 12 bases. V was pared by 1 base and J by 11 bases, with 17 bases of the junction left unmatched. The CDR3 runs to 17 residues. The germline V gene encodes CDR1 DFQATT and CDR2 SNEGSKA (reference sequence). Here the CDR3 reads CSARVLGGLAGYNEQYF. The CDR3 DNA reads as TGCAGTGCTAGAGTCTTGGGGGGACTAGCGGGTTACAATGAGCAGTACTTC.

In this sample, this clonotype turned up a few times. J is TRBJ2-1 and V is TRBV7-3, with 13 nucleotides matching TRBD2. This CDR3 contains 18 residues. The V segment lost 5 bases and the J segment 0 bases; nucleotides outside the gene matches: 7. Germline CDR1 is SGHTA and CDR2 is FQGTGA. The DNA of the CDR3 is TGTGCCAGCAGCCGGGGACTAGCGGGACCAAGCTCCTACAATGAGCAGTTCTTC. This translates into CASSRGLAGPSSYNEQFF. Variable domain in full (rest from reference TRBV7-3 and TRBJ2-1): GAGVSQTPSNKVTEKGKYVELRCDPISGHTALYWYRQSLGQGPEFLIYFQGTGAADDSGLPNDRFFAVRPEGSVSTLKIQRTERGDSAVYLCASSRGLAGPSSYNEQFFGPGTRLTVL.

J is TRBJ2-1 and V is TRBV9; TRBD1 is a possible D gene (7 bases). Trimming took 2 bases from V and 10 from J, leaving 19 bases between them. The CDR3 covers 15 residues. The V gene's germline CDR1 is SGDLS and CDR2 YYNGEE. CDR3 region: CASSVGQGGPYEQFF. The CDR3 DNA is TGTGCCAGCAGCGTCGGCCAGGGGGGACCCTACGAGCAGTTCTTC.

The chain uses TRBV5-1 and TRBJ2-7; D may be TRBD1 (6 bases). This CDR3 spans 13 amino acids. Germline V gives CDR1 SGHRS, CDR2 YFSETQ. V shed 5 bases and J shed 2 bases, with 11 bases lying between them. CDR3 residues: CASREGHTYEQYF. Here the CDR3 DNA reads TGCGCCAGCAGAGAGGGACATACCTACGAGCAGTACTTC.

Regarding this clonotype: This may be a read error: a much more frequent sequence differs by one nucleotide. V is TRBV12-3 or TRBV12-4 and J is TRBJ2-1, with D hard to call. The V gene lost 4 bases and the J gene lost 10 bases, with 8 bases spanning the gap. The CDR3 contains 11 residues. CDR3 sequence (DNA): TGTGCCAGCAGTTCCTCGACGGAGCAGTTCTTC. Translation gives CASSSSTEQFF.

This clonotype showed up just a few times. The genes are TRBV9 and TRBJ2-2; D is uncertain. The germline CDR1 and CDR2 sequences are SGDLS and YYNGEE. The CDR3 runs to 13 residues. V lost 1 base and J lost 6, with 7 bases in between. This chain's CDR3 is CASSVSAAGELFF. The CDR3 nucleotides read TGTGCCAGCAGCGTATCTGCCGCCGGGGAGCTGTTTTTT.

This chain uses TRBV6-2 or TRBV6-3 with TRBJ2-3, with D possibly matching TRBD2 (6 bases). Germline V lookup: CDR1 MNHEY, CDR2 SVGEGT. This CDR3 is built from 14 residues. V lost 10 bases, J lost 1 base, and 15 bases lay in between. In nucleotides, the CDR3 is TGTGCCACCTGGGACTCCGACGGCACAGATACGCAGTATTTT. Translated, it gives CATWDSDGTDTQYF.

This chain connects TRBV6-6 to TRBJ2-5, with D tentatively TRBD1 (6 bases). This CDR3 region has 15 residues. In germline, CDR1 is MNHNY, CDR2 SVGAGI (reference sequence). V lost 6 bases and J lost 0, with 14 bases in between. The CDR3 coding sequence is TGTGCCAGCAGGGACTCCGGACAGTACCAAGAGACCCAGTACTTC. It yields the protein CASRDSGQYQETQYF.

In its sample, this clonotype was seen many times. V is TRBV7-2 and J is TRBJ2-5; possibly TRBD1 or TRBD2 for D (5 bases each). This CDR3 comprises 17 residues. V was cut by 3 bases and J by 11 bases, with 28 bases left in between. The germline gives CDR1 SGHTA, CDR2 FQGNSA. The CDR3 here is CASSLSLGDPPLGEQYF. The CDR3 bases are TGTGCCAGCAGCTTGTCTTTAGGCGACCCCCCGTTGGGGGAGCAGTACTTC. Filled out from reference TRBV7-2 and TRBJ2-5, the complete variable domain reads GAGVSQSPSNKVTEKGKDVELRCDPISGHTALYWYRQSLGQGLEFLIYFQGNSAPDKSGLPSDRFSAERTGGSVSTLTIQRTQQEDSAVYLCASSLSLGDPPLGEQYFGPGTRLLVL.

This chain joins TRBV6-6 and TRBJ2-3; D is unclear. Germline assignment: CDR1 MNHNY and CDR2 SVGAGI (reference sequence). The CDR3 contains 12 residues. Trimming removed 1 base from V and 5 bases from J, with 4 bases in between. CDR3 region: CASSYLGDTQYF. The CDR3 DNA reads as TGTGCCAGCAGTTACTTAGGAGATACGCAGTATTTT.

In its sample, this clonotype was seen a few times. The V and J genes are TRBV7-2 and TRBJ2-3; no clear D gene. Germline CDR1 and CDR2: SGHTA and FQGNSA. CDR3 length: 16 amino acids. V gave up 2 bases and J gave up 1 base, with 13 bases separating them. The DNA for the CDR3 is TGTGCCAGCAGCTTAACGGCGAGCCCGGGCACAGATACGCAGTATTTT. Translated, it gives CASSLTASPGTDTQYF.

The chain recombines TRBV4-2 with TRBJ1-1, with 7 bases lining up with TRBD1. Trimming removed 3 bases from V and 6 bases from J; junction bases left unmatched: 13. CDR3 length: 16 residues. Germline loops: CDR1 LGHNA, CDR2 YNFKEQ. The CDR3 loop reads CASSQGQGVKRSEAFF. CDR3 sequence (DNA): TGTGCCAGCAGCCAGGGGCAGGGGGTAAAAAGGTCTGAAGCTTTCTTT.

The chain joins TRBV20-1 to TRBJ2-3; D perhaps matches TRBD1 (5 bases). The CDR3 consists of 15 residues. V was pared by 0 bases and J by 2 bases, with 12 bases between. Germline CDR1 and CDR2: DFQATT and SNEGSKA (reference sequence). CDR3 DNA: TGCAGTGCTAGAGACCACCGGACATCCACAGATACGCAGTATTTT. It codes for CSARDHRTSTDTQYF.

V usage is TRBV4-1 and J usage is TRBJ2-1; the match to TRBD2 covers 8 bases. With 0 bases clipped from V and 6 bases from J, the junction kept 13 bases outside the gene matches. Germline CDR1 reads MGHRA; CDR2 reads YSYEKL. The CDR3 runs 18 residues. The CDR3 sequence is CASSQDPSGSIPCNEQFF. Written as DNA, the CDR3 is TGCGCCAGCAGCCAAGATCCTAGCGGGTCAATCCCCTGCAATGAGCAGTTCTTC.

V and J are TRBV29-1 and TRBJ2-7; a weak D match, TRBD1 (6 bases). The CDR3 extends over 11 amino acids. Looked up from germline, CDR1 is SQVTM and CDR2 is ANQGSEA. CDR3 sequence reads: CSDPDSYEQYF. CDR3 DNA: TGCAGTGACCCGGACAGCTACGAGCAGTACTTC.

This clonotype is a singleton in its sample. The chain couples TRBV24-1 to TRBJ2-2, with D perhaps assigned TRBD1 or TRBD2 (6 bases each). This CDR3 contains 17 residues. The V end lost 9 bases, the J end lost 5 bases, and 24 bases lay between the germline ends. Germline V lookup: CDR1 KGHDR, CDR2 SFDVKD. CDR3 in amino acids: CATARGGGPARTGELFF. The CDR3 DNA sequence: TGTGCCACCGCCAGAGGAGGGGGGCCTGCGAGGACCGGGGAGCTGTTTTTT.

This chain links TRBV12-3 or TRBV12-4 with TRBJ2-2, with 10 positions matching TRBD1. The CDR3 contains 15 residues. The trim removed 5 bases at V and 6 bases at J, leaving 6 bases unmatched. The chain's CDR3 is CASSAGTGAAGELFF. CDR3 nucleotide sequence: TGTGCCAGCAGTGCCGGGACAGGGGCGGCCGGGGAGCTGTTTTTT.

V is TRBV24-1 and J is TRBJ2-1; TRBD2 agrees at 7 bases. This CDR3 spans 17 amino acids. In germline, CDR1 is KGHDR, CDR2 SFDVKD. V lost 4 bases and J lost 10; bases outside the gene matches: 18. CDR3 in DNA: TGTGCCACCAGTGAATCCCTGGGACTACTGTCGGCCAAAGAGCAGTTCTTC. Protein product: CATSESLGLLSAKEQFF.

The CDR3 reads CSAYPKETQYF. CDR3 nucleotides: TGCAGTGCCTACCCAAAAGAGACCCAGTACTTC. The genes are TRBV20-1 and TRBJ2-5; no definite D call. With 6 bases removed from V and 3 bases from J, the gap between germline ends came to 8 bases. This CDR3 has 11 amino acids. CDR1 DFQATT and CDR2 SNEGSKA come from the germline V gene (reference sequence).

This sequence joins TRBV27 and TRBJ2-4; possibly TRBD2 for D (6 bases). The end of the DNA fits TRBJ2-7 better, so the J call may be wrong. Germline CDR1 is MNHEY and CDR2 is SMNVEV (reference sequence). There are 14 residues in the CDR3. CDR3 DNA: TGTGCCAGCAGATTAGGGACTGACTCCTACGAGCAGTACTTC. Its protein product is CASRLGTDSYEQYF.

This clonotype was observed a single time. CDR3 DNA: TGTGCCTGGAGTGCGCGGGACAGCAATCAGCCCCAGCATTTT. It translates to CAWSARDSNQPQHF. This chain connects TRBV30 to TRBJ1-5; perhaps TRBD1 as D (5 bases). V shed 1 base and J shed 1 base, with 8 bases lying between them. The CDR3 extends over 14 amino acids. In germline, CDR1 is GTSNPN, CDR2 SVGIG (reference sequence).

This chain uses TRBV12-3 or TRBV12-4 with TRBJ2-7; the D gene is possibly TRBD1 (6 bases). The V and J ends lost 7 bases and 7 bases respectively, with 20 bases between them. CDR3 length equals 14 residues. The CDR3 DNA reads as TGTGCCAGCACTCCGGACAGCTCCTACAATGAGCAGTACTTC. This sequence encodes CASTPDSSYNEQYF.

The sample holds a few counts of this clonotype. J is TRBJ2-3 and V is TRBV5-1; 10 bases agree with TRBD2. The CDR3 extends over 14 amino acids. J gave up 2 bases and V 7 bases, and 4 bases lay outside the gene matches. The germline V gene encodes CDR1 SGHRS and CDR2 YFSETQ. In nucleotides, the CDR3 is TGCGCCAGCGAGCGGGAGGGCCCCACAGATACGCAGTATTTT. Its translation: CASEREGPTDTQYF.

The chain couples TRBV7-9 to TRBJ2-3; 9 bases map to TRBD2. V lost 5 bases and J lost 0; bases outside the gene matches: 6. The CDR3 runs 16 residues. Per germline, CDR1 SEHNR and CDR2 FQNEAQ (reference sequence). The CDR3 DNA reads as TGTGCCAGCAGCAGACGACTAGCGGTTAGCACAGATACGCAGTATTTT. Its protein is CASSRRLAVSTDTQYF.

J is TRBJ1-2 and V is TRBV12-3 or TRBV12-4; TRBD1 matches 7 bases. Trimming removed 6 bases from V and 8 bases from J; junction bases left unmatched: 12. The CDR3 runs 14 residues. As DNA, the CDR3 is TGTGCCAGCAGCCTCGACAGGGCCTGGGGGGGCTACACCTTC. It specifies CASSLDRAWGGYTF.